This T cell receptor (beta chain) emerged from a study of CD8+CD57+ T cells in acquired aplastic anemia (dated by TCRdb to the late 2010s). About the investigation overall: Extracted DNA from sorted CD4+ and CD8+ cells averaged approximately 3 ug, ranging from about 0.18 to 27.4 ug. Mean read counts for healthy donor samples were about 10.8 million for CD4+ cells and some 11 million for CD8+ cells.

As regards this clonotype: The clone's antigen remains unknown. Qualities for individual bases were not recorded, and no much larger clone is one base off.

Per the germline V gene (reference sequence), DFQATT is the CDR1 and SNEGSKA is the CDR2. The CDR3 starts with the cysteine, ends with the phenylalanine, and has 15 residues. CDR3 DNA only is kept here, 45 bases in frame from base 1. V ends up 6 bases short and J 2 bases short, with an unmatched junction base count of 9. The study deep-sequenced TCR repertoires of sorted CD4+ and CD8+ blood T cells from severe aplastic anemia patients and healthy subjects. Ficoll-Paque density gradient centrifugation was used to isolate peripheral blood mononuclear cells. CD4+ and CD8+ T cells were sorted by FACS or magnetic beads before DNA extraction. General conclusions and limits of the study: Between patients and healthy controls, no significant difference in CD8+ Simpson's diversity was found (P=0.060). Although 25 to 30 CD8+ CDR3 sequences were shared by patients and controls, these sequences appeared highly expressed in patients and within the immunodominant clones of patients.

Genomic DNA served as template for TCR beta VDJ combination and CDR3 sequence profiling. An Illumina HiSeq 2000 was the platform used for TCR repertoire sequencing. In the authors' own workflow: Repertoires were assessed using TRBV/TRBJ rearrangement plots, CDR3 size and DJ length profiles, and Simpson's diversity index. The most abundant DNA sequence in the deep sequencing data was taken as the immunodominant clone. CDR3 amino acid sequences were screened for sharing across subjects and were compared with published repertoires and the VDJdb database. The public reads were reprocessed in TCRdb via fastp at Q25 and MiXCR, keeping in-frame beta chains. Duplicate CDR3 protein sequences are folded into a single record with the most common DNA and genes. TCRdb's processing, not the authors', yielded these V and J calls. The sample table holds around 230,000 distinct CDR3 sequences, of which under 65% were seen once. The ten largest clones add up to 29% of the sample.

The rearrangement combines TRBV20-1 with TRBJ2-5; 10 of the junction bases match TRBD2. The sequenced sample consisted of sorted CD4+, CD8+, or CD8+CD57+ T cells (not recorded which) from PBMCs. This TCR derives from a human donor in good health. The CDR3 region: CSAAHLAGAQETQYF. The nucleotide sequence is TGCAGTGCAGCTCACCTAGCGGGGGCGCAAGAGACCCAGTACTTC.